Listed below are T cell receptor beta chains from one sample, sequenced in a study of Tregs in tolerant kidney transplant recipients. Data came from immunoSEQ multiplex PCR; TCRdb stores just in-frame clones and leaves some out. The sample shows about 17,000 clones, roughly four fifths of them seen only once. What was sequenced was Tregs from blood. Receptors were obtained from a human donor in good health. The conserved cysteine and the conserved F or W are not part of the CDR3 here.

v_call: TRBV19; j_call: TRBJ2-7; cdr3_aa: ASSITGALEQY
v_call: TRBV11-2; j_call: TRBJ1-2; cdr3_aa: ASSSPRRGQSNYGYT
v_call: TRBV27; j_call: TRBJ1-2; cdr3_aa: ASRTGRPPFYGYT
v_call: TRBV28; j_call: TRBJ2-7; cdr3_aa: ASSWLGAGEQY
v_call: TRBV7-9; j_call: TRBJ2-4; cdr3_aa: ASSFGTAKNIQY
v_call: TRBV11-3; j_call: TRBJ2-7; cdr3_aa: ASSQAAGDYEQY
v_call: TRBV11-3; j_call: TRBJ2-2; cdr3_aa: ASSRQGTGELF
v_call: TRBV19; j_call: TRBJ1-1; cdr3_aa: ASKNREIPKAF
v_call: TRBV6-6; j_call: TRBJ2-2; cdr3_aa: ASSYTTGGSTGELF
v_call: TRBV6-1; j_call: TRBJ2-7; cdr3_aa: ASRKGMVEQY
v_call: TRBV5-1; j_call: TRBJ2-3; cdr3_aa: ASREGTVGTQY
v_call: TRBV30; j_call: TRBJ1-1; cdr3_aa: AWSVPVGAF
v_call: TRBV6-1; j_call: TRBJ2-3; cdr3_aa: ASSEASAGNTDTQY
v_call: TRBV7-2; j_call: TRBJ2-1; cdr3_aa: ASSLPGWAGQF
v_call: TRBV6-6; j_call: TRBJ1-2; cdr3_aa: ASVQQGSYT
v_call: TRBV29-1; j_call: TRBJ2-5; cdr3_aa: SVEDAAETQY
v_call: TRBV6-6; j_call: TRBJ1-2; cdr3_aa: ASSYAQDGISGYT
v_call: TRBV19; j_call: TRBJ2-7; cdr3_aa: ASSALGSGRNYEQY
v_call: TRBV2; j_call: TRBJ2-4; cdr3_aa: ASSEARGGNIQY
v_call: TRBV6-5; j_call: TRBJ1-4; cdr3_aa: ASSYRLGRREKLF
v_call: TRBV9; j_call: TRBJ2-1; cdr3_aa: ASSVEDTAGGEQF
v_call: TRBV6-1; j_call: TRBJ1-2; cdr3_aa: ASTRGVGSYGYT
v_call: TRBV20-1; j_call: TRBJ2-5; cdr3_aa: SASFGETQY
v_call: TRBV19; j_call: TRBJ2-3; cdr3_aa: ASSISVGAGTDTQY
v_call: TRBV4-2; j_call: TRBJ2-3; cdr3_aa: ASSGSGYTDTQY
v_call: TRBV4-2; j_call: TRBJ2-2; cdr3_aa: ASSPSGAQGELF
v_call: TRBV19; j_call: TRBJ1-2; cdr3_aa: ASSAQTGPYGYT
v_call: TRBV5-1; j_call: TRBJ1-1; cdr3_aa: ASSVDRGGTEAF